This record looks at one T cell receptor beta chain sequence and its context. The method was immunoSEQ multiplex PCR; TCRdb's version includes in-frame clones alone and lacks a portion of them. The sample holds 150,000 to 200,000 clones, roughly four fifths seen once. This sample was taken from a study of blood T cell repertoires in COVID-19. The CDR3 loop spans 15 amino acids. CDR1 is KGHSY, CDR2 FQNENV, per germline. V shed 4 bases and J shed 1 base, with 12 bases lying between them. The receptor was derived from a woman older than 75 with COVID-19, enrolled during active disease. V usage is TRBV16 and J usage is TRBJ2-3, with D tentatively TRBD2 (5 bases). Sequenced sample: peripheral blood. CDR3 nucleotides: TGTGCCAGCAGCCTCCAGAGGGCGGGCACAGATACGCAGTATTTT. Its protein product is CASSLQRAGTDTQYF.